A few counts support the clone carrying this T cell receptor beta chain. Its matching antigen is unknown. This specimen comes from a study of blood T cells in healthy people across ages. The study's findings and limits: Among long-lived donors, naive CD4+ cells were more numerous and diversity higher than in aged donors. Per million T cells, TCR beta diversity dropped about linearly as age rose. Underestimates were what the diversity estimates from one million T cells were considered to be.

Total RNA was isolated from each sample in quantities of at least 6 micrograms. V shed 4 bases and J shed 4 bases, with 7 bases lying between them. This CDR3 has 12 residues. CDR1 and CDR2 (germline): SNHLY, FYNNEI. Together with a sample-barcoded 5' primer, a J-beta primer mix was included in a second PCR lasting roughly 6 to 12 cycles. TCRdb fed the 5' RACE reads into MiXCR, producing one record per CDR3 protein. This table has about 1 million distinct CDR3 sequences, under 55% appearing once. The sequence was obtained from a woman aged 60 to 75 in good health. The rearrangement uses TRBV2 and TRBJ1-1; D gene uncertain. The sequenced sample was blood. The CDR3 here is CASSVGSTEAFF. DNA of the CDR3: TGTGCCAGCAGTGTCGGGAGCACTGAAGCTTTCTTT.